This T cell receptor beta chain was observed in a study of shared clonotypes between healthy human individuals (TCRdb year 2020). For the wider study: A couple of women and a few men aged 18 to 49 years were included in the cohort. Per donor, three plates each were used for CD4 naive and CD4 memory, two for CD8 naive, and one for CD8 memory. To estimate repertoire size and how much clonotype sharing occurs between individuals, the study deeply sequenced the blood TCR repertoires of five or six healthy adults. To increase sequencing depth and limit assay-specific biases, TCR repertoire library preparation and sequencing were carried out by different laboratories using diverse techniques. Per donor, leukapheresis produced somewhere between about 0.9 and 9 billion PBMCs. Results the study describes overall, beyond this receptor: Higher generation probabilities were observed for clonotypes shared by all four sorted-subset donors than for non-shared clonotypes. The genetic and exposure-history diversity represented was limited by the small number of donors. Based on pairwise subsampling, the degree of clonotype sharing among donors was expected to be affected by sequencing depth. Incomplete sequencing was indicated by rarefaction of sorted-subset datasets, despite the large sequencing depth. Sampling was limited to blood, and TCR repertoires in tissue likely differ from TCR repertoires in blood. When a handful of donors were compared, the shared fraction of clonotypes was about 5% for naive CD4, 3.5% to 4% for naive CD8, more than 2% for memory CD4, and roughly 0.43% for memory CD8. Naive subsets generally had larger estimated clonotype richness than memory subsets.

About this clone itself: Its antigen is currently not known. Per-base quality was not reported, and no clone a single base away is much larger than it.

The CDR3 holds 11 amino acids from the cysteine to the phenylalanine. CDR3 DNA only is kept here, 33 bases in frame from base 1. CDR1 SQVTM and CDR2 ANQGSEA are derived from the germline V gene. V loses 5 bases, J loses 8 bases, and the germline ends lie 12 bases apart. CD8 naive samples were CD45RO-negative cells positively selected for CCR7, giving a CD45RA+CCR7+ population that excluded TemRA cells. Donors were healthy HIV-negative adults with no recently reported acute infections or vaccinations. All donors were Caucasian adults living in Nashville, Tennessee, USA. Blood was collected by leukapheresis, and PBMCs were isolated by Ficoll-Histopaque density gradient centrifugation and then cryopreserved in liquid nitrogen vapor phase. Analytical flow cytometry was used to check the purity and quantity of each magnetically sorted T cell population. Genomic DNA was isolated from every sorted fraction and measured by UV absorbance on a Nanodrop 2000c.

TCR CDR3 regions were amplified from genomic DNA by multiplex PCR using the deep immunoSEQ assay. Extracted genomic DNA from each cell subset was spread evenly across all wells of several immunoSEQ 96-well plates, with each plate serving as a replicate. Each replicate PCR for sorted subsets received roughly 0.2 ug genomic DNA, equal to tens of thousands of T cell genomes. The purified libraries were quantified using a Qubit 3.0 fluorometer, sized with a Bioanalyzer 2100, and then quantified again using the KAPA Library Quantification kit. Every immunoSEQ 96-well plate was sequenced on a separate single-read 150-cycle Illumina NextSeq 550 flow cell. Under the source paper's analysis protocol: Because the immunoSEQ output held only junctional sequences and lacked quality scores, the filtering could not match the filtering applied to full-length reads. Sequences were annotated with PyIR, a Python wrapper for IgBLAST v1.9, using IMGT germline references to assign V/J genes and CDR3. Reads with weak V/J assignments (E-value above 1e-6), missing CDR3, stop codons, out-of-frame junctions, or ambiguous translated residues were removed. V3J clonotypes were defined as sequences sharing the same inferred V gene, J gene, and CDR3 amino acid sequence. Percentage overlap between repertoires was calculated by dividing the number of shared unique clonotypes by the size of the smaller repertoire. Repertoire richness was assessed with RTK rarefaction, the Chao1 estimator, and Recon v2.1 estimates of unobserved clonotypes. Generation probabilities were computed with OLGA for all TCRbeta clonotypes obtained by the gDNA method from several donors. The table comes from immuneACCESS by way of TCRdb, which keeps in-frame sequences with V and J called. Part of the clones is missing from these tables; in studies checked, under half for an unresolved V gene and the rest for unknown reasons. That table gives V, J and clone size, and the DNA gave D and trimming. The table for this sample lists millions of clones; around 93% of them were counted only once. The ten largest clonotypes hold more than 1.5% of the sample.

The receptor chain draws on TRBV29-1 and TRBJ1-2; there is no confident call for the D gene. This TCR was sampled from a man between 18 and 29 years old in good health. Some clones in this sample may be carry-over from other donors' samples. The sample taken for sequencing was naive CD8+ T cells from PBMCs. The sample's cell subset or site label is to be understood as: CD45RA+CCR7+. The CDR3 region has the sequence CSVPVGDGYTF. In nucleotides, the sequence is TGCAGCGTTCCAGTTGGAGACGGCTACACCTTC.